This entry is about one T cell receptor (beta chain). This sample was taken from a study of T-cell reconstitution after alpha-beta-depleted transplantation in children. During its preparation, the TCRbeta library received unique molecular identifiers. TCRdb re-derived calls from the PCR reads in MiXCR, one entry per CDR3 protein. The sample consists of some 350,000 distinct CDR3 sequences, around a tenth of them appearing once. Germline assignment: CDR1 SGHRS and CDR2 YFSETQ. With 2 bases removed from V and 1 base from J, the gap between germline ends came to 12 bases. The CDR3 is 15 amino acids. This receptor was obtained from a human donor who donated a stem cell graft to a child with acute lymphoblastic leukemia. The starting material was PBMCs from the stem cell graft donor, obtained from the stem cell graft. J is TRBJ1-1 and V is TRBV5-1; D is unclear. The CDR3 is CASSLDDGRNTEAFF. CDR3 in DNA: TGCGCCAGCAGCTTAGATGACGGGCGGAACACTGAAGCTTTCTTT.